This TCR beta chain was captured by sequencing in a study of early T cells in non-severe SARS-CoV-2 infection. About the study: Investigators sequenced bulk RNA drawn from unsorted whole blood, and chains remained unpaired.

At least ten counts were recorded for this clonotype. Researchers tagged individual cDNA molecules with unique molecular identifiers. TCRdb redid the calling of the 5' RACE reads with MiXCR, one entry per CDR3 protein. The repertoire holds under 70,000 distinct CDR3 sequences, roughly 5% seen once, with 4% to 5% in the top ten. Germline-derived CDR1 and CDR2 are WSHSY and SAAADI. CDR3 size: 16 residues. Trimming left V 0 bases short and J 2 bases short, with 12 bases between. The sequence derives from an adult who was a healthcare worker with PCR-confirmed SARS-CoV-2 infection or an uninfected control (not recorded which). Sequencing was done on a sample of whole blood. The chain carries TRBV10-2 and TRBJ2-3; D gene unclear. The CDR3 bases are TGCGCCAGCAGTGAGTCAGTAGCCTCCCTCACAGATACGCAGTATTTT. This sequence encodes CASSESVASLTDTQYF.